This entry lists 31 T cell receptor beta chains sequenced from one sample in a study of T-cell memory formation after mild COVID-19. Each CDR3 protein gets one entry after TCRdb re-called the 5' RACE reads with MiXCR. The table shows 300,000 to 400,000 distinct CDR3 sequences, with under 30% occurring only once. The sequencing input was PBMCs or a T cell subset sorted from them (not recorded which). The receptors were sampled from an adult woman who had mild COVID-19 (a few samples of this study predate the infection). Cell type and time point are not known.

The DNA of the CDR3 is TGTGCCAGCAGTGTTCGGGAGAACACTGAAGCTTTCTTT. The encoded protein is CASSVRENTEAFF. The V call is TRBV2, the J call TRBJ1-1; no firm D call. The CDR3 length is 13 residues. V dropped 4 bases and J dropped 1 base, with 7 bases sitting between them. Germline CDR1 SNHLY, CDR2 FYNNEI.

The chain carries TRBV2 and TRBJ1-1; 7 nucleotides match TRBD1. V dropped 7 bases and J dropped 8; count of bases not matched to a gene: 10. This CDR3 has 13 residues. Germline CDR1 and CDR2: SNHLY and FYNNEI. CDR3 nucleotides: TGTGCCAGCAAGTTGGAGGGGGCGATAGAAGCTTTCTTT. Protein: CASKLEGAIEAFF.

The CDR3 protein is CASSLGVLEKLFF. For the CDR3, the DNA is TGTGCCAGCAGCTTGGGGGTGTTGGAAAAACTGTTTTTT. The chain has TRBV5-4 and TRBJ1-4; D uncertain. Trimming removed 0 bases from V and 8 bases from J, with 8 bases in between. Looked up from germline, CDR1 is SGHNT and CDR2 is YYREEE (reference sequence). This CDR3 comprises 13 residues.

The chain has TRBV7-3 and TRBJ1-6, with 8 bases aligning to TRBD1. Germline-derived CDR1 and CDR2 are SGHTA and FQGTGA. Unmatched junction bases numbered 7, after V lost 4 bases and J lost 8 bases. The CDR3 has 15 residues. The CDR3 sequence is CASSWTGFGDSPLHF. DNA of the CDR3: TGTGCCAGCAGCTGGACAGGGTTCGGCGATTCACCCCTCCACTTT. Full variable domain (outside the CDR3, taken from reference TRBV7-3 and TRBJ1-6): GAGVSQTPSNKVTEKGKYVELRCDPISGHTALYWYRQSLGQGPEFLIYFQGTGAADDSGLPNDRFFAVRPEGSVSTLKIQRTERGDSAVYLCASSWTGFGDSPLHFGNGTRLTVT.

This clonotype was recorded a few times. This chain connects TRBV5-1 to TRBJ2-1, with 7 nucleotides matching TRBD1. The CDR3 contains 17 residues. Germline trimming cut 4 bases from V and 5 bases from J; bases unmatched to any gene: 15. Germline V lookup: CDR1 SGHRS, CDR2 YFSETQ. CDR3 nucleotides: TGCGCCAGCAGCGGAGGACTCGACAGGGCCCTACACAATGAGCAGTTCTTC. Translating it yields CASSGGLDRALHNEQFF.

CDR3 protein: CASSLDGGRVNEQFF. The CDR3 DNA is TGTGCCAGCAGCTTAGATGGGGGACGAGTCAATGAGCAGTTCTTC. The V and J genes are TRBV11-3 and TRBJ2-1; D possibly matches TRBD1 or TRBD2 (5 bases each). The CDR3 has 15 residues. Trimming left V 0 bases short and J 6 bases short, with 12 bases between. Per germline, CDR1 SGHNT and CDR2 YENEEA.

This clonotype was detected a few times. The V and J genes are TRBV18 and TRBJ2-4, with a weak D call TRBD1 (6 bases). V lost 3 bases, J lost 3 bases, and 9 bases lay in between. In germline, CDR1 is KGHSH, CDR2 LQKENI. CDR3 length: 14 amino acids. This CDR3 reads CASSPQGNKNIQYF. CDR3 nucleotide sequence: TGTGCCAGCTCACCGCAGGGGAACAAAAACATTCAGTACTTC. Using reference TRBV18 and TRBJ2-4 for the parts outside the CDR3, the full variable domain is NAGVMQNPRHLVRRRGQEARLRCSPMKGHSHVYWYRQLPEEGLKFMVYLQKENIIDESGMPKERFSAEFPKEGPSILRIQQVVRGDSAAYFCASSPQGNKNIQYFGAGTRLSVL.

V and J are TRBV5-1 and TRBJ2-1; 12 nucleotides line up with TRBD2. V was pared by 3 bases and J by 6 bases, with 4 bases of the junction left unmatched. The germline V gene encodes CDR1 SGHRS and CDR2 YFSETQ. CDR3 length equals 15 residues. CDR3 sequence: CASSSLAGGPNEQFF. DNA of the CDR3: TGCGCCAGCAGCTCCCTAGCGGGGGGGCCCAATGAGCAGTTCTTC.

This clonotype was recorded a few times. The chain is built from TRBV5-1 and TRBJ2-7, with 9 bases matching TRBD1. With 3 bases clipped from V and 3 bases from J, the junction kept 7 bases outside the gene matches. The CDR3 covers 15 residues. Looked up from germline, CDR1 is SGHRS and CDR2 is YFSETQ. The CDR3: CASSSGTGRVYEQYF. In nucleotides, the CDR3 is TGCGCCAGCAGCTCCGGGACAGGGAGGGTCTACGAGCAGTACTTC.

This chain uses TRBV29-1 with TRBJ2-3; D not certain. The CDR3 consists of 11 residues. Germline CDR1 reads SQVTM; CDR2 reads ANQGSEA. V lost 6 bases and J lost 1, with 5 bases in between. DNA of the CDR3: TGCAGCGTCCGGGGCACAGATACGCAGTATTTT. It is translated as CSVRGTDTQYF.

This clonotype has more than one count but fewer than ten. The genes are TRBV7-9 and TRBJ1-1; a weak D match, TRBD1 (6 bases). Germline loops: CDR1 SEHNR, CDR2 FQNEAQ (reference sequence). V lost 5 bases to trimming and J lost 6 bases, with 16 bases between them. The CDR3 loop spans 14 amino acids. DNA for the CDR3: TGTGCCAGCAGCCACCTCAACACAGGGTCTGAAGCTTTCTTT. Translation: CASSHLNTGSEAFF.

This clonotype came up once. The CDR3 coding sequence is TGTGCCAGCGCTCCGCAGGGACGCGATGAGCAGTTCTTC. Translated, it gives CASAPQGRDEQFF. The V and J genes are TRBV9 and TRBJ2-1; D could derive from TRBD1 or TRBD2 (5 bases each). The germline CDR1 and CDR2 sequences are SGDLS and YYNGEE. CDR3 length: 13 residues. V lost 7 bases, J lost 8 bases, and 16 bases lay in between.

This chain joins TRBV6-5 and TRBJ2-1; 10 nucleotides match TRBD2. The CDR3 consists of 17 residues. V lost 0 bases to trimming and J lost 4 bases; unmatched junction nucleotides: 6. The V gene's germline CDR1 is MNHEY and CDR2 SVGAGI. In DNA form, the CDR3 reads TGTGCCAGCAGTTACTCCCCGACTAGCGGGCAGTACAATGAGCAGTTCTTC. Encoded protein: CASSYSPTSGQYNEQFF.

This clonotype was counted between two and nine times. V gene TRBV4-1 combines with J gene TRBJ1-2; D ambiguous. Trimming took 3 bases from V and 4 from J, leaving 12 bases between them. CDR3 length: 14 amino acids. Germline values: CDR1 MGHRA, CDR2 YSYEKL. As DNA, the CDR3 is TGCGCCAGCAGCCACCCGACACCTTTCTATGGCTACACCTTC. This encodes CASSHPTPFYGYTF.

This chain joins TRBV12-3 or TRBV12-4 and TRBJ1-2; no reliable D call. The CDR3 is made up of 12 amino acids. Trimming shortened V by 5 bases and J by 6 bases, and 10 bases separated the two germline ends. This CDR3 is CASSLSEDGYTF. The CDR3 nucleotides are TGTGCCAGCAGTCTATCTGAGGATGGCTACACCTTC.

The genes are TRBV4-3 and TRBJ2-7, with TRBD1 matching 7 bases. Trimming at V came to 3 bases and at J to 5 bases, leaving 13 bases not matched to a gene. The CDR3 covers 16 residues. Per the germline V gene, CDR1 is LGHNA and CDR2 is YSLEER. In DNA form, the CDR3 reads TGCGCCAGCAGCCAGGGGTCCGGGACAGCGGTCAACGAGCAGTACTTC. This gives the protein CASSQGSGTAVNEQYF.

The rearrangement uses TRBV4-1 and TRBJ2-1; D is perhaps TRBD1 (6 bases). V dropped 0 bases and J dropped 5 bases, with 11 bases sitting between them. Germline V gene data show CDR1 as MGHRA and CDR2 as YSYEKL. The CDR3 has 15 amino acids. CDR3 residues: CASSQEQGGNNEQFF. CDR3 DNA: TGCGCCAGCAGCCAAGAACAGGGTGGGAACAATGAGCAGTTCTTC.

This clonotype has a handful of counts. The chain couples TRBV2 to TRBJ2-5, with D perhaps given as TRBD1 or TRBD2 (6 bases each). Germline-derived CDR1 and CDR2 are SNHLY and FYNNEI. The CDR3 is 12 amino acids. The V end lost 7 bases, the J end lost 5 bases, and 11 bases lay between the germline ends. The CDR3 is CASTGAGETQYF. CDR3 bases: TGTGCCAGCACGGGGGCCGGGGAGACCCAGTACTTC.

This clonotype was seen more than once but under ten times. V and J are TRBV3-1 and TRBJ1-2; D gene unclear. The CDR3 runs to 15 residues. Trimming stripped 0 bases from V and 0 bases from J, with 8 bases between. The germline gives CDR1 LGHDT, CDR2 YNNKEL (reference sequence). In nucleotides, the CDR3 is TGTGCCAGCAGCCAAGACTCAGGCCCTAACTATGGCTACACCTTC. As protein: CASSQDSGPNYGYTF.

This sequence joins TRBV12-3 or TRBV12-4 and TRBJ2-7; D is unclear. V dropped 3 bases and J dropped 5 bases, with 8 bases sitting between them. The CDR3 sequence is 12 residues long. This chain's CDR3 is CASSLGYDEQYF. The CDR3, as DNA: TGTGCCAGCAGTTTGGGTTATGACGAGCAGTACTTC.

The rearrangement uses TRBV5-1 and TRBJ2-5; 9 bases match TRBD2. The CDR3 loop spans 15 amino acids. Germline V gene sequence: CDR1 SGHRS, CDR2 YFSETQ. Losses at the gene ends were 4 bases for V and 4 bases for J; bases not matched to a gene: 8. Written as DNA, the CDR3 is TGCGCCAGCAGCCTAAATAGCGGGAGAGGAGAGACCCAGTACTTC. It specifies CASSLNSGRGETQYF.

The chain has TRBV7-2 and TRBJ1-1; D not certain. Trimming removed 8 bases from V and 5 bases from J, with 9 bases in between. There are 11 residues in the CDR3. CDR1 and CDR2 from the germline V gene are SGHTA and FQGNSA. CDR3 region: CASRGHTEAFF. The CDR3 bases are TGTGCCAGCCGAGGGCATACTGAAGCTTTCTTT.

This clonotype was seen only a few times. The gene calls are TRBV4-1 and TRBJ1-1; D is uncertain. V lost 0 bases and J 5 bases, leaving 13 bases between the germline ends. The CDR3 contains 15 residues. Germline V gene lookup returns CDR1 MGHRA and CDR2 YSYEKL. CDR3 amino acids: CASSQDDTASTEAFF. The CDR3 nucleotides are TGCGCCAGCAGCCAAGATGATACAGCGAGTACTGAAGCTTTCTTT.

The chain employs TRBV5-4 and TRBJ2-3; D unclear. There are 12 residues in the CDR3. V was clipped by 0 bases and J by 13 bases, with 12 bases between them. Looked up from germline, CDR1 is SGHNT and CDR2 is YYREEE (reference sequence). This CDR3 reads CASSLETGIEYF. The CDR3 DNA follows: TGTGCCAGCAGCTTGGAGACGGGTATTGAGTATTTT.

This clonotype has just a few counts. CDR3 residues: CASSSGLSDTQYF. The CDR3 DNA is TGTGCCAGCAGCTCGGGTCTTTCAGATACGCAGTATTTT. The chain recombines TRBV27 with TRBJ2-3; D ambiguous. Germline-derived CDR1 and CDR2 are MNHEY and SMNVEV (reference sequence). This CDR3 spans 13 amino acids. V was cut by 6 bases and J by 4 bases, with 11 bases left in between.

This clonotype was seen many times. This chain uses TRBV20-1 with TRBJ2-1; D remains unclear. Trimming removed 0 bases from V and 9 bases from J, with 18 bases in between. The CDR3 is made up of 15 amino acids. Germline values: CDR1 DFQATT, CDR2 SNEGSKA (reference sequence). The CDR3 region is CSARDFSMGNFEQFF. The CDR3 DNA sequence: TGCAGTGCTAGAGATTTTTCTATGGGGAATTTTGAGCAGTTCTTC.

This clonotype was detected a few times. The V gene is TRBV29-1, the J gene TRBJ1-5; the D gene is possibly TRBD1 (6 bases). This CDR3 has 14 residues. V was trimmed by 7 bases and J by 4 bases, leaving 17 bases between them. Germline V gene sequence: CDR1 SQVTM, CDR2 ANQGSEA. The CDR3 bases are TGCAGCGCCGCAGCGGGGGGGGCGAATCAGCCCCAGCATTTT. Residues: CSAAAGGANQPQHF.

The CDR3 loop reads CASSFQGAKDTQYF. The CDR3 DNA is TGTGCCAGCAGCTTCCAGGGGGCGAAAGATACGCAGTATTTT. This chain links TRBV7-6 with TRBJ2-3; 8 nucleotides align to TRBD1. V lost 3 bases to trimming and J lost 5 bases; unmatched junction nucleotides: 4. Per germline, CDR1 SGHVS and CDR2 FNYEAQ. The CDR3 has 14 residues.

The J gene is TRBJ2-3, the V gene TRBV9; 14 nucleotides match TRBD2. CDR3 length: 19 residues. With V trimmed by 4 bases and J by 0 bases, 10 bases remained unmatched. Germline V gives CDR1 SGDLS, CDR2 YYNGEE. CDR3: CASSPGTSGGPVSTDTQYF. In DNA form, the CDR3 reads TGTGCCAGCAGCCCGGGGACTAGCGGGGGCCCGGTAAGCACAGATACGCAGTATTTT.

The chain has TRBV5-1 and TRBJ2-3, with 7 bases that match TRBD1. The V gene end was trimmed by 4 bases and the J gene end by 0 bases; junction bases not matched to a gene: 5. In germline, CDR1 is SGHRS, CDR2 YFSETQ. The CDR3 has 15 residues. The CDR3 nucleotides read TGCGCCAGCAGCCCCGGGACAGCTAGCACAGATACGCAGTATTTT. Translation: CASSPGTASTDTQYF. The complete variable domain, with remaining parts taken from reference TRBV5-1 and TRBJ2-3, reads KAGVTQTPRYLIKTRGQQVTLSCSPISGHRSVSWYQQTPGQGLQFLFEYFSETQRNKGNFPGRFSGRQFSNSRSEMNVSTLELGDSALYLCASSPGTASTDTQYFGPGTRLTVL.

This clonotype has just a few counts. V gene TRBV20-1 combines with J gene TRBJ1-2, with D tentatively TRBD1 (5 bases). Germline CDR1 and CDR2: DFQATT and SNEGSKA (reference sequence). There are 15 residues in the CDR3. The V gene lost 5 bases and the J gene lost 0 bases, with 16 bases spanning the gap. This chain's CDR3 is CSAEGRTRSNYGYTF. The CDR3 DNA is TGCAGTGCTGAGGGCCGGACACGTTCTAACTATGGCTACACCTTC.